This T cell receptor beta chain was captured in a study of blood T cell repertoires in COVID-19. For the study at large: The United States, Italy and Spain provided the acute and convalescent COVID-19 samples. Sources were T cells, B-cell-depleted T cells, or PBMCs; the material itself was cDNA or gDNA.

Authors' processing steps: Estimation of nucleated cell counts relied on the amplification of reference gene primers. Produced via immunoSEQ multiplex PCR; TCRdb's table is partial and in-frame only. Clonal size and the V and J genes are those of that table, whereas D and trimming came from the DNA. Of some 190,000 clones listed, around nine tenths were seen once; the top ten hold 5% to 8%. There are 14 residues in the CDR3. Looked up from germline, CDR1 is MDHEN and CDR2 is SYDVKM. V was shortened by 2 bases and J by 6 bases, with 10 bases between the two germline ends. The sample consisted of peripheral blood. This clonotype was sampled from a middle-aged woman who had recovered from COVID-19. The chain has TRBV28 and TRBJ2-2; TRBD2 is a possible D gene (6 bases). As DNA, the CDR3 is TGTGCCAGCAGTTTAACGGGGGACGCCGGGGAGCTGTTTTTT. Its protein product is CASSLTGDAGELFF.